Shown below are 21 T cell receptor beta chains from a single sample sequenced in a study of blood T cell repertoires in COVID-19. TCRdb keeps only in-frame clones here, not all; method: immunoSEQ multiplex PCR. This table has some 170,000 clones, about 90% appearing once. The sequencing input was PBMCs or T cells enriched from blood (not recorded which). Receptors were obtained from a human donor with acute COVID-19. The donor label of this sample is uncertain.

The J gene is TRBJ1-1, the V gene TRBV2, with no clear D. CDR1 SNHLY and CDR2 FYNNEI come from the germline V gene. There are 17 residues in the CDR3. V was clipped by 4 bases and J by 0 bases, with 18 bases between them. The CDR3 DNA reads TGTGCCAGCAGTGCGCAAGACGACATTTTCATGAACACTGAAGCTTTCTTT. It codes for CASSAQDDIFMNTEAFF.

V is TRBV7-2 and J is TRBJ2-3; 7 bases align to TRBD2. The ends lost 4 bases at V and 2 bases at J; junction bases unmatched: 6. CDR1 is SGHTA and CDR2 is FQGNSA in the germline V gene. The CDR3 runs to 15 residues. The CDR3 region has the DNA TGTGCCAGCAGCTCCGAGCGGGGCAACACAGATACGCAGTATTTT. Protein sequence: CASSSERGNTDTQYF.

As DNA, the CDR3 is TGCGCCAGCAGCTTGCGGACAGGGGAAGGGACTGAAGCTTTCTTT. Protein product: CASSLRTGEGTEAFF. The chain combines TRBV5-1 with TRBJ1-1; 9 bases match TRBD1. This CDR3 is 15 amino acids long. Germline loops: CDR1 SGHRS, CDR2 YFSETQ. V gave up 1 base and J gave up 5 bases; unmatched junction bases: 6.

The CDR3 DNA sequence: TGTGCCAGCAGCCCCAGGGAGGCTTCACCCCTCCACTTT. It codes for CASSPREASPLHF. The chain uses TRBV6-2 or TRBV6-3 and TRBJ1-6, with TRBD1 as a possible D gene (5 bases). Germline-derived CDR1 and CDR2 are MNHEY and SVGEGT. V lost 6 bases, J lost 9 bases, and 12 bases lay in between. The CDR3 length is 13 residues.

J is TRBJ1-2 and V is TRBV2, with 9 bases lining up with TRBD1. This CDR3 has 14 amino acids. V dropped 5 bases and J dropped 4; count of bases not matched to a gene: 5. Germline CDR1 reads SNHLY; CDR2 reads FYNNEI. CDR3 amino acids: CASSQGQGIYGYTF. The CDR3 nucleotides read TGTGCCAGCAGTCAGGGACAGGGAATCTATGGCTACACCTTC.

The chain recombines TRBV18 with TRBJ2-5, with D possibly TRBD2 on 6 matching bases. The CDR3 has 14 amino acids. Per the germline V gene, CDR1 is KGHSH and CDR2 is LQKENI. V lost 3 bases and J lost 2, with 10 bases in between. CDR3 protein: CASSPPGDQETQYF. CDR3 bases: TGTGCCAGCTCACCTCCGGGGGATCAAGAGACCCAGTACTTC.

V gene TRBV5-1 combines with J gene TRBJ2-3; 11 positions match TRBD2. The V gene's germline CDR1 is SGHRS and CDR2 YFSETQ. The V gene end was trimmed by 4 bases and the J gene end by 5 bases; junction bases not matched to a gene: 9. The CDR3 length is 16 residues. The DNA for the CDR3 is TGCGCCAGCAGCCCAGGGACTAGCGGTGGTTTAGATACGCAGTATTTT. Its translation is CASSPGTSGGLDTQYF.

This chain links TRBV7-9 with TRBJ1-1; 7 nucleotides agree with TRBD1. The V and J ends lost 5 bases and 11 bases, in that order; junction bases with no gene match: 8. Germline V gene data show CDR1 as SEHNR and CDR2 as FQNEAQ (reference sequence). There are 12 residues in the CDR3. The DNA of the CDR3 is TGTGCCAGCAGCAGGGACAGCTCGGTGGCTTTCTTT. This sequence encodes CASSRDSSVAFF.

J is TRBJ2-7 and V is TRBV20-1; D may be TRBD1 (5 bases). V was clipped by 5 bases and J by 8 bases, with 10 bases between them. Germline V lookup: CDR1 DFQATT, CDR2 SNEGSKA (reference sequence). The CDR3 loop spans 10 amino acids. The CDR3 sequence is CSAVSGKQYF. As DNA, the CDR3 is TGCAGTGCTGTCTCAGGGAAGCAGTACTTC.

This chain joins TRBV25-1 and TRBJ1-2; 10 bases are shared with TRBD1. The trim removed 4 bases at V and 11 bases at J, leaving 7 bases unmatched. Germline CDR1 reads MGHDK; CDR2 reads SYGVNS. The CDR3 runs 13 residues. CDR3 DNA: TGTGCCAGCAGTGCGGGGACAGGGGAGGGGTACACCTTC. Translated, it gives CASSAGTGEGYTF.

The chain has TRBV5-6 and TRBJ2-7, with a weak D call TRBD1 (6 bases). Germline V gene lookup returns CDR1 SGHDT and CDR2 YYEEEE. V dropped 4 bases and J dropped 3 bases, with 17 bases sitting between them. This CDR3 has 15 residues. The CDR3 here is CASSGSTGSFYEQYF. The CDR3 nucleotides read TGTGCCAGCAGCGGTTCTACAGGGTCCTTCTACGAGCAGTACTTC.

This chain links TRBV18 with TRBJ1-1, with 8 nucleotides matching TRBD1. Losses at the gene ends were 4 bases for V and 1 base for J; bases not matched to a gene: 2. Germline V lookup: CDR1 KGHSH, CDR2 LQKENI. CDR3 length: 14 residues. CDR3 loop: CASSQTGENTEAFF. The CDR3 DNA reads TGTGCCAGCTCACAGACAGGGGAGAACACTGAAGCTTTCTTT. Looking up the rest from reference TRBV18 and TRBJ1-1 gives the full variable domain: NAGVMQNPRHLVRRRGQEARLRCSPMKGHSHVYWYRQLPEEGLKFMVYLQKENIIDESGMPKERFSAEFPKEGPSILRIQQVVRGDSAAYFCASSQTGENTEAFFGQGTRLTVV.

The chain carries TRBV7-2 and TRBJ2-4; 7 nucleotides line up with TRBD2. The CDR3 has 17 residues. J gave up 0 bases and V 3 bases, and 8 bases lay outside the gene matches. In germline, CDR1 is SGHTA, CDR2 FQGNSA. CDR3 bases: TGTGCCAGCAGCTTCGGGAGGACGTTTGTAGCCAAAAACATTCAGTACTTC. Translated: CASSFGRTFVAKNIQYF.

V usage is TRBV9 and J usage is TRBJ2-7; D not certain. CDR3 length equals 14 residues. V lost 0 bases and J lost 1, with 8 bases in between. CDR1 is SGDLS and CDR2 is YYNGEE in the germline V gene. In DNA, the CDR3 is TGTGCCAGCAGCGTAGCTACAGATTCCTACGAGCAGTACTTC. It specifies CASSVATDSYEQYF.

This chain connects TRBV5-4 to TRBJ2-1; TRBD2 aligns across 10 bases. The CDR3 is 15 amino acids. Germline V gene lookup returns CDR1 SGHNT and CDR2 YYREEE (reference sequence). After removal of 1 base from V and 3 bases from J, the junction contained 1 base not matched to a gene. DNA of the CDR3: TGTGCCAGCAGCTTGACTAGCGGGGACTACAATGAGCAGTTCTTC. It is translated as CASSLTSGDYNEQFF.

The V gene is TRBV7-2, the J gene TRBJ1-2; D remains ambiguous. Germline assignment: CDR1 SGHTA and CDR2 FQGNSA. CDR3 size: 13 residues. V was trimmed by 5 bases and J by 4 bases, leaving 11 bases between them. Here the CDR3 reads CASSLLRVYGYTF. CDR3 DNA: TGTGCCAGCAGCCTCCTTAGAGTCTATGGCTACACCTTC.

This clone has more than one count but fewer than ten. V usage is TRBV19 and J usage is TRBJ1-3; D might be TRBD1 (6 bases). The CDR3 runs to 14 residues. The germline gives CDR1 LNHDA, CDR2 SQIVND (reference sequence). V gave up 9 bases and J gave up 2 bases, with 14 bases separating them. The CDR3 coding sequence is TGTGCCAGCGGTTCTCAGGGGCCTGGAAACACCATATATTTT. It yields the protein CASGSQGPGNTIYF.

This chain joins TRBV25-1 and TRBJ1-1, with D uncertain. The CDR3 sequence is 13 residues long. V lost 4 bases to trimming and J lost 5 bases, with 11 bases between them. CDR1 and CDR2 (germline): MGHDK, SYGVNS. This chain's CDR3 is CASSVPGRTEAFF. The CDR3 coding sequence is TGTGCCAGCAGTGTCCCGGGGAGGACTGAAGCTTTCTTT.

The CDR3 DNA is TGTGCCAGCCTCGCCCCGGACAGCCCTAACTACGAGCAGTACTTC. It codes for CASLAPDSPNYEQYF. This sequence joins TRBV5-6 and TRBJ2-7; perhaps TRBD1 as D (6 bases). This CDR3 comprises 15 residues. Trimming cost V 7 bases and J 3 bases, with 20 bases left between them. CDR1 and CDR2 from the germline V gene are SGHDT and YYEEEE.

CDR3 in DNA: TGTGCCAGCAGTCGAAAGACGGGCTATGGCTACACCTTC. Translated, it gives CASSRKTGYGYTF. The V and J genes are TRBV25-1 and TRBJ1-2; no definite D call. The V gene lost 5 bases and the J gene lost 4 bases, with 11 bases spanning the gap. This CDR3 has 13 amino acids. Germline loops: CDR1 MGHDK, CDR2 SYGVNS.

The DNA for the CDR3 is TGTGCCAGCAGCTTAACGCTCACAAATGCCGGGGAGCTGTTTTTT. The encoded protein is CASSLTLTNAGELFF. V gene TRBV7-3 combines with J gene TRBJ2-2; unclear D gene. Germline CDR1 SGHTA, CDR2 FQGTGA. The V end lost 0 bases, the J end lost 6 bases, and 11 bases lay between the germline ends. The CDR3 has 15 residues.